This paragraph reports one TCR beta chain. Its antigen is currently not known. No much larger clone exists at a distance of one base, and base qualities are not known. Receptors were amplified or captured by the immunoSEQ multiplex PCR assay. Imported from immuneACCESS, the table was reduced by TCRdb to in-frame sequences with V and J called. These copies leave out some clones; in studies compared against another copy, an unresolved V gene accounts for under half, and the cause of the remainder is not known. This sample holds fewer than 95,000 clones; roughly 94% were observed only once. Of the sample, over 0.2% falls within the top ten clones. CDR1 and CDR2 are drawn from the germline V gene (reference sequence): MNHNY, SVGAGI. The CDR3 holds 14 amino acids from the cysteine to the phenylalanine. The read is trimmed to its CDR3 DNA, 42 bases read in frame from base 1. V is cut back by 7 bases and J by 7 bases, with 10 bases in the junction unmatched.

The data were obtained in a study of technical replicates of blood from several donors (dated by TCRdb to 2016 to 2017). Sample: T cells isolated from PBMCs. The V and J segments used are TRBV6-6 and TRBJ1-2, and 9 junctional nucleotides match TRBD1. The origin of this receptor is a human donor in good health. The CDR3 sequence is CASTTWTGAFGYTF. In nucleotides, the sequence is TGTGCCAGCACCACCTGGACAGGGGCGTTTGGCTACACCTTC.